This is a list of T cell receptor beta chains from one sample in a study of blood T cell repertoires in COVID-19. Repertoires were generated with immunoSEQ multiplex PCR, while TCRdb's copy carries only in-frame clones and drops some. The sample lists around 190,000 clones, approximately 80% occurring once. The material sequenced was peripheral blood. These receptors were obtained from a human donor in a cohort sampled during active COVID-19. CDR3s include the opening cysteine and the closing phenylalanine or tryptophan. Fields, in order: V gene, J gene, D gene, clone size, CDR3 DNA, CDR3 protein. D genes are given only for firm matches. Not every row has a clone size; where given, it reads once, few, many or a size class.

TRBV5-5,TRBJ2-7,TRBD1,few,TGTGCCAGCAGCTTTACAGGGGAAGAGCAGTACTTC,CASSFTGEEQYF
TRBV11-3,TRBJ2-3,.,once,TGTGCCAGCAGCTTAAATCGGGTGGAAACGCAGTATTTT,CASSLNRVETQYF
TRBV24-1,TRBJ2-7,TRBD1,few,TGTGCCACCAGTGATGTCCGGGACAGACCTACCTACGAGCAGTACTTC,CATSDVRDRPTYEQYF
TRBV5-1,TRBJ2-3,.,.,TGCGCCAGCAGCTTGCAGGAAAGCACAGATACGCAGTATTTT,CASSLQESTDTQYF
TRBV5-6,TRBJ1-2,.,few,TGTGCCAGCATGGGGGAGGACTATGGCTACACCTTC,CASMGEDYGYTF
TRBV10-1,TRBJ1-2,.,.,TGCGCCAGCAGTGAGTTTAGGGGCTCCCTGGATGGCTACACCTTC,CASSEFRGSLDGYTF
TRBV5-4,TRBJ2-2,TRBD2,.,TGTGCCAGCAGCCCCGGGGGGCGGGGGGGCCCCGGGGAGCTGTTTTTT,CASSPGGRGGPGELFF
TRBV2,TRBJ2-2,.,.,TGTGCCAGCAGTCCCTGGGGGGGCAACACCGGGGAGCTGTTTTTT,CASSPWGGNTGELFF
TRBV12-5,TRBJ1-2,.,.,TGTGCTAGTGGTTTGAATCAGGCAGGGAACTATGGCTACACCTTC,CASGLNQAGNYGYTF
TRBV6-5,TRBJ2-3,TRBD2,.,TGTGCCAGCAGCTGGGGGGGTACTAGCACAGATACGCAGTATTTT,CASSWGGTSTDTQYF
TRBV7-2,TRBJ1-2,.,.,TGTGCCAGCAGCTCAGCCTTGGGGACGGGGGTTAAACACACCTTC,CASSSALGTGVKHTF
TRBV10-3,TRBJ1-6,TRBD1,.,TGTGCCATCAGTGACGGACAGGGGGGCTCACCCCTCCACTTT,CAISDGQGGSPLHF
TRBV9,TRBJ2-2,.,.,TGTGCCAGCAGCGGAACCGGGACTCTAAACACCGGGGAGCTGTTTTTT,CASSGTGTLNTGELFF
TRBV19,TRBJ1-1,TRBD1,.,TGTGCCAGTAAGTGGCAGGGGGACACTGAAGCTTTCTTT,CASKWQGDTEAFF
TRBV7-6,TRBJ2-7,TRBD2,.,TGTGCCAGCAGCTTAGCAGCGGGGGCCTCCTACGAGCAGTACTTC,CASSLAAGASYEQYF
TRBV2,TRBJ1-3,.,.,TGTGCCAGTTCACAGTCCCTCTCTGGAAACACCATATATTTT,CASSQSLSGNTIYF
TRBV7-3,TRBJ2-7,.,.,TGTGCCAGCAGCTTAGATGGTAGCTCCTACGAGCAGTACTTC,CASSLDGSSYEQYF
TRBV13,TRBJ2-1,.,.,TGTGCCAGCAGCTTGTCAGGGAACAATGAGCAGTTCTTC,CASSLSGNNEQFF
TRBV2,TRBJ2-2,.,.,TGTGCCAGCAGGGGGGAAGTAGCGGTAGGAGCCACCGGGGAGCTGTTTTTT,CASRGEVAVGATGELFF
TRBV6-8,TRBJ1-2,TRBD1,.,TGTGCCAGCAGACAGGGGGGTGGCTACACCTTC,CASRQGGGYTF
TRBV6-2/TRBV6-3,TRBJ1-1,.,.,TGTGCCAGCAGTTACTTTGGCGCCCGGAGTGAAGCTTTCTTT,CASSYFGARSEAFF
TRBV15,TRBJ2-7,.,.,TGTGCCACCAGCAGCGATAAGTTAGCCTACGAGCAGTACTTC,CATSSDKLAYEQYF